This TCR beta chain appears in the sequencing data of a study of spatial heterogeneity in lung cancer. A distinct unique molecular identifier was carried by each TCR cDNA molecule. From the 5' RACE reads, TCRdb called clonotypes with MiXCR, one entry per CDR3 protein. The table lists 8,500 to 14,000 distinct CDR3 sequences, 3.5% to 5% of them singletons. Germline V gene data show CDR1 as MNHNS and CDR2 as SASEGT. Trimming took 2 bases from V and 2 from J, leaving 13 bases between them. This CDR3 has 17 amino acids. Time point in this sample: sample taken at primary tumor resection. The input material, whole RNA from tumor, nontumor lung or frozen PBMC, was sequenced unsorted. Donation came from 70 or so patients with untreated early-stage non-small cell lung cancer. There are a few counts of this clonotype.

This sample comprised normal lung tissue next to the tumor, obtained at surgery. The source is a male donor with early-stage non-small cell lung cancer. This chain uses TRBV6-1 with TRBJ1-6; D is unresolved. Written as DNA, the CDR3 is TGTGCCAGCAGTGAAAGGGCGGATAATACCTATAATTCACCCCTCCACTTT. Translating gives CASSERADNTYNSPLHF.